This T cell receptor (beta chain) was recorded in a study of neoadjuvant nivolumab and ipilimumab in lung cancer. CDR1 and CDR2 from the germline V gene are SGHNT and YYREEE (reference sequence). V was trimmed by 3 bases and J by 0 bases, leaving 15 bases between them. The CDR3 contains 16 residues. Method: immunoSEQ multiplex PCR; TCRdb's copy keeps in-frame clones and lacks some. The data hold about 13,000 clones, with more than 90% observed a single time. This TCR was sampled from an adult with non-small cell lung cancer. J is TRBJ1-2 and V is TRBV5-4; D not certain. Specimen: peripheral blood, collected after neoadjuvant nivolumab, alone or with ipilimumab, at or shortly before surgery. CDR3 sequence reads: CASSSPVAPANYGYTF. The CDR3 nucleotides are TGTGCCAGCAGCTCCCCAGTGGCGCCGGCTAACTATGGCTACACCTTC.